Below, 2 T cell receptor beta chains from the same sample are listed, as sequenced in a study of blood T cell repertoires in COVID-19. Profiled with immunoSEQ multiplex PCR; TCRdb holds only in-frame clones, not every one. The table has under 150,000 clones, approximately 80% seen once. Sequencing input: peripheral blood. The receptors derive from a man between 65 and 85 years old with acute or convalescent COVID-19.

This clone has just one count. The CDR3 is CASSEQDTVRKQYF. In DNA, the CDR3 is TGTGCCAGCAGTGAGCAGGACACTGTTAGGAAGCAGTACTTC. The chain joins TRBV6-1 to TRBJ2-7; possible D gene TRBD1, 5 bases. With 3 bases removed from V and 8 bases from J, the gap between germline ends came to 17 bases. From germline, CDR1 is MNHNS and CDR2 SASEGT. The CDR3 contains 14 residues.

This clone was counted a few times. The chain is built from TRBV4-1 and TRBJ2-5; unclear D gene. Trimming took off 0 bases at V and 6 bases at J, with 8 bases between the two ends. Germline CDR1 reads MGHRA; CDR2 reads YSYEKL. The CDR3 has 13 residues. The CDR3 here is CASSQDSGKTQYF. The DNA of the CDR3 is TGCGCCAGCAGCCAAGATTCAGGAAAGACCCAGTACTTC.